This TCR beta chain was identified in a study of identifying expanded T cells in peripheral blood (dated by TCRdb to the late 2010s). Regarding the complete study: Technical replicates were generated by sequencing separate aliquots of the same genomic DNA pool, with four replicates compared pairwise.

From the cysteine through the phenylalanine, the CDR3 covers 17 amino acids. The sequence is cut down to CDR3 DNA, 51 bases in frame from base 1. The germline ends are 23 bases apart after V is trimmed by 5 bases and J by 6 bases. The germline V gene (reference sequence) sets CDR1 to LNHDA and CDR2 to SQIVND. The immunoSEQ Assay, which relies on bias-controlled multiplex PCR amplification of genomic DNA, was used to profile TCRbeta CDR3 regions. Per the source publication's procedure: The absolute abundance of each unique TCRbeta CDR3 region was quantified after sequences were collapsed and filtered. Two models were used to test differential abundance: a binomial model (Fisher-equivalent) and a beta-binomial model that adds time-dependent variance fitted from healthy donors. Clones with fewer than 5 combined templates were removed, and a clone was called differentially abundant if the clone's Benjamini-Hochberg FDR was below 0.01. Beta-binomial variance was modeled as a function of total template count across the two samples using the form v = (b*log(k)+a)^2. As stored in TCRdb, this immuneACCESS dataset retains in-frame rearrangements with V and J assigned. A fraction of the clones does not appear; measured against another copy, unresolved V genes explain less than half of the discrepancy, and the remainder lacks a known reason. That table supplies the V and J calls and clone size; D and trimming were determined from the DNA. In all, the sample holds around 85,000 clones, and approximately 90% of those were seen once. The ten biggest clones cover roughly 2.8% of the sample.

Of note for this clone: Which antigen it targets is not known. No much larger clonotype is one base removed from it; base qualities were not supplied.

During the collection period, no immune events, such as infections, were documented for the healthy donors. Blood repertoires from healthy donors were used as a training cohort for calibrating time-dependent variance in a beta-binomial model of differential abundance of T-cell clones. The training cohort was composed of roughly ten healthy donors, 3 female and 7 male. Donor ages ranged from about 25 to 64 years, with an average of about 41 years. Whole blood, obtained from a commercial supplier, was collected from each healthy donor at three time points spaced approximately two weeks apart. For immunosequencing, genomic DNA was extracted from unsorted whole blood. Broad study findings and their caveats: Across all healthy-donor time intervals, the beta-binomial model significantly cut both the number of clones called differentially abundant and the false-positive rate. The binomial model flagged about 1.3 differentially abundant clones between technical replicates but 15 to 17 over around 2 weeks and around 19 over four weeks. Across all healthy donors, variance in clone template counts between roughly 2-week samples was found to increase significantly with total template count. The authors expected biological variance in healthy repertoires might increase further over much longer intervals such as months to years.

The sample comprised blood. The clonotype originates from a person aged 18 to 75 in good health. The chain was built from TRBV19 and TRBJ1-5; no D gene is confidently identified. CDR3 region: CASSPRASSGLTQPQHF. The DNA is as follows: TGTGCCAGTAGTCCACGGGCCTCCTCCGGCCTTACTCAGCCCCAGCATTTT.